The TCR beta chain described here comes from a study of T cell responses to AZD1222 COVID-19 vaccine. Background on the study: Both about-4-week and about-12-week second-dose recipients were combined.

With respect to this clone: Its antigen is unknown.

This table comes from immunoSEQ multiplex PCR, and its TCRdb copy is limited to in-frame clones, with some not included. Among tens of thousands of clones listed, less than 90% were seen once. This CDR3 is 14 amino acids long. The V segment lost 5 bases and the J segment 6 bases; nucleotides outside the gene matches: 2. From germline, CDR1 is SGHAT and CDR2 FQNNGV. Overall study findings and caveats: White British ancestry dominated among donors, who included more females, and clonal diversity was possibly underestimated.

The receptor's source is an adult in good health. The genes are TRBV11-2 and TRBJ2-2; TRBD2 aligns across 11 bases. Here the sequenced sample was peripheral blood, taken on day 0 of AZD1222 vaccination. CDR3 coding DNA: TGTGCCAGCAGCGTAGCGGGAGGGGCCGGGGAGCTGTTTTTT. This encodes CASSVAGGAGELFF.